This is a list of T cell receptor beta chains from one sample in a study of T cells in Graves' hyperthyroidism and ophthalmopathy. A single record per CDR3 protein comes from TCRdb applying MiXCR to the multiplex PCR reads. The data show 450,000 to 700,000 distinct CDR3 sequences, around 42% seen once. Sequencing was carried out using peripheral blood or thyroid tissue (not recorded which). These receptors were taken from an adult woman with Graves' disease, either hyperthyroidism or ophthalmopathy (not recorded which). CDR3s include the opening cysteine and the closing phenylalanine or tryptophan. The D gene is left open where the match is weak. A clone size is listed for some rows: how often the clone was seen (once, few, many), or a class if it is expanded.

J: TRBJ2-7; V: TRBV7-8; length: 19; D: TRBD1; size: many; DNA: TGTGCCAGCAGCTTAGCTCTGGTCCCGACAGGGAGCCCCTCCTACGAGCAGTACTTC; CDR3: CASSLALVPTGSPSYEQYF
J: TRBJ2-2; V: TRBV20-1; length: 10; D: NA; size: NA; DNA: TGCAGTGCTAGAGACTGGGGAACGGGCTTT; CDR3: CSARDWGTGF
J: TRBJ2-1; V: TRBV12-3/TRBV12-4; length: 15; D: TRBD2; size: NA; DNA: TGTGACAGCAGTTATGGGCTAGCGGGAAACAATGAGCAGTTCTTC; CDR3: CDSSYGLAGNNEQFF
J: TRBJ2-7; V: TRBV7-9; length: 17; D: NA; size: many; DNA: TGTGCCAGCAGCTCCCAGGGGGAGGGGCGGAGTCGATACGAGCAGTACTTC; CDR3: CASSSQGEGRSRYEQYF
J: TRBJ2-5; V: TRBV7-2; length: 14; D: NA; size: NA; DNA: TGTGCCAGCAGGACGATGCAGGGTCCAGAGACCCAGTACTTC; CDR3: CASRTMQGPETQYF
J: TRBJ1-5; V: TRBV10-3; length: 17; D: TRBD1; size: NA; DNA: TGTGCCATCAGTGAGTCTTCCGGGACAGGGGGTAATCAGCCCCAGCATTTT; CDR3: CAISESSGTGGNQPQHF
J: TRBJ2-5; V: TRBV7-3; length: 13; D: NA; size: many; DNA: TGTGCCAGCAGCATCCTAGCTAGAGAGACCCAGTACTTC; CDR3: CASSILARETQYF
J: TRBJ2-2; V: TRBV15; length: 12; D: NA; size: NA; DNA: TGTGCCACCAGCAGACACCCCGGGGAGCTGTTTTTT; CDR3: CATSRHPGELFF
J: TRBJ2-5; V: TRBV10-3; length: 13; D: NA; size: NA; DNA: TGTGCCATCAGTGAGTGGGGGCTAGAGACCCAGTACTTC; CDR3: CAISEWGLETQYF
J: TRBJ2-7; V: TRBV6-5; length: 15; D: TRBD1; size: many; DNA: TGTGCCAGCAGTCACGCCGGGACAGGGACCTACGAGCAGTACTTC; CDR3: CASSHAGTGTYEQYF
J: TRBJ2-5; V: TRBV28; length: 14; D: TRBD2; size: few; DNA: TGTGCCAGCCATAAGCGGGATGGGGCAGAGACCCAGTACTTC; CDR3: CASHKRDGAETQYF
J: TRBJ1-1; V: TRBV18; length: 15; D: NA; size: few; DNA: TGTGCCAGCTCACCACGGCAGGAGGTGGGCACTGAAGCTTTCTTT; CDR3: CASSPRQEVGTEAFF
J: TRBJ1-1; V: TRBV9; length: 16; D: NA; size: many; DNA: TGTGCCAGCAGCGTAGGTATTGGGACAACTTCCTCTGAAGCTTTCTTT; CDR3: CASSVGIGTTSSEAFF
J: TRBJ1-5; V: TRBV2; length: 14; D: TRBD1; size: NA; DNA: TGTGCCAGCCGATTCGGACAGGGCGGCCAGCCCCAGCATTTT; CDR3: CASRFGQGGQPQHF
J: TRBJ1-2; V: TRBV9; length: 16; D: NA; size: NA; DNA: TGTGCCAGCAGTTATGAGGCAGGAGGGGGTTACTATGGCTACACCTTC; CDR3: CASSYEAGGGYYGYTF
J: TRBJ1-5; V: TRBV5-6; length: 12; D: NA; size: once; DNA: TGTGCCAGCAGCGAGGGGGATCAGCCCCAGCATTTT; CDR3: CASSEGDQPQHF
J: TRBJ1-2; V: TRBV15; length: 16; D: NA; size: NA; DNA: TGTGCCACCAGCAGCGTACCGGCGGGGGGTAACTATGGCTACACCTTC; CDR3: CATSSVPAGGNYGYTF
J: TRBJ2-5; V: TRBV5-1; length: 15; D: NA; size: many; DNA: TGCGCCAGCAGCTTTACGCGGGACCTCCAAGAGACCCAGTACTTC; CDR3: CASSFTRDLQETQYF
J: TRBJ1-2; V: TRBV29-1; length: 12; D: NA; size: once; DNA: TGCAGCGGGGGACGGACCGACTATGGCTACACCTTC; CDR3: CSGGRTDYGYTF
J: TRBJ2-5; V: TRBV2; length: 17; D: TRBD1; size: few; DNA: TGTGCCAGCAGTGCGATGACAGGGGGCGGGGGTTCAGAGACCCAGTACTTC; CDR3: CASSAMTGGGGSETQYF
J: TRBJ2-7; V: TRBV11-2; length: 15; D: TRBD2; size: few; DNA: TGTGCCAGCAGTTTTGGTCCGTTGACTAGCGACGAGCAGTACTTC; CDR3: CASSFGPLTSDEQYF
J: TRBJ1-3; V: TRBV6-5; length: 15; D: TRBD1; size: many; DNA: TGTGCCAGCAGTCCCGGGACAGGGGACGGAAACACCATATATTTT; CDR3: CASSPGTGDGNTIYF